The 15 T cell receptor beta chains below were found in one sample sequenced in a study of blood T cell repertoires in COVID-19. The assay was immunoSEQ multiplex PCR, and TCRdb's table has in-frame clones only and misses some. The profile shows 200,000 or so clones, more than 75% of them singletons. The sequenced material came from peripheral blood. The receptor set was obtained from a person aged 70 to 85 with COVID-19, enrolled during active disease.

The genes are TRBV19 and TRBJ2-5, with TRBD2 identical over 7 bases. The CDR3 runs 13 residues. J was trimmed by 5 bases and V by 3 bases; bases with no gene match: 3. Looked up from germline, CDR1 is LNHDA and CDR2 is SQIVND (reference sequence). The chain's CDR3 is CASSIGLEETQYF. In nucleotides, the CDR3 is TGTGCCAGTAGTATCGGACTAGAGGAGACCCAGTACTTC.

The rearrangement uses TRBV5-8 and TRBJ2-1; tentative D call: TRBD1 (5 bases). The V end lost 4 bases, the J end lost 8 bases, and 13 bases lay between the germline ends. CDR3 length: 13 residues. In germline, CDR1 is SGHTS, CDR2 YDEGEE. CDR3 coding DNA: TGTGCCAGCAGCCCGCAGGGTGGCCATGAGCAGTTCTTC. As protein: CASSPQGGHEQFF.

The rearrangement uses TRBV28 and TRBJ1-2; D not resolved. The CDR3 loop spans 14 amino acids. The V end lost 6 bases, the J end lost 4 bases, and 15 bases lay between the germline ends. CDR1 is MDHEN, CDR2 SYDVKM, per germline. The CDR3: CASRPSTGGYGYTF. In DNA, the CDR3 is TGTGCCAGCAGACCTTCAACCGGCGGCTATGGCTACACCTTC.

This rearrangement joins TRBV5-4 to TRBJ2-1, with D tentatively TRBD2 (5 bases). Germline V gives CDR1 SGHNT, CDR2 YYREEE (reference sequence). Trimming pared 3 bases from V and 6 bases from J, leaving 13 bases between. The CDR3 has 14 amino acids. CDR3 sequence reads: CASSSPTSFNEQFF. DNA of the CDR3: TGTGCCAGCAGCTCACCTACTAGTTTCAATGAGCAGTTCTTC.

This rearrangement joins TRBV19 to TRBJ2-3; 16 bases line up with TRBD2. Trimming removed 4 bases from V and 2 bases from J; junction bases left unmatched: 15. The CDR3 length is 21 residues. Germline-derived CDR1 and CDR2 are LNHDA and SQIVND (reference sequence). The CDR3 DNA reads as TGTGCCAGTAGTAAAAAGCCTCCCGGGACTAGCGGGGGGGCTTCCACAGATACGCAGTATTTT. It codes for CASSKKPPGTSGGASTDTQYF.

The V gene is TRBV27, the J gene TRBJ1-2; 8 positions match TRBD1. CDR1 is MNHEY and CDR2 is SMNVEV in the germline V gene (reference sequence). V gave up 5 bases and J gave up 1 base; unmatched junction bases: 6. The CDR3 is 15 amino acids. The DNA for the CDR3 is TGTGCCAGCAGTAGGACAGGGCCACTTAACTATGGCTACACCTTC. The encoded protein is CASSRTGPLNYGYTF.

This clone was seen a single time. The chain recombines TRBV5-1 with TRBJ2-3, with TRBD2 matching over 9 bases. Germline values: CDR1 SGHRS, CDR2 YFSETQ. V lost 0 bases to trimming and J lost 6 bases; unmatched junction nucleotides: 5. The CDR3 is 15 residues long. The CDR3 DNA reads TGCGCCAGCAGCTTGGAACTAGCGGGTACGGATACGCAGTATTTT. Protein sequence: CASSLELAGTDTQYF. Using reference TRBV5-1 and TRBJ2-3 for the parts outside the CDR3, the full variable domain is KAGVTQTPRYLIKTRGQQVTLSCSPISGHRSVSWYQQTPGQGLQFLFEYFSETQRNKGNFPGRFSGRQFSNSRSEMNVSTLELGDSALYLCASSLELAGTDTQYFGPGTRLTVL.

The CDR3 region has the DNA TGTGCCAGCAGCAAAAACAGGGGGTCGTTCGAGCAGTACTTC. Translated: CASSKNRGSFEQYF. V gene TRBV7-2 combines with J gene TRBJ2-7, with 8 bases aligning to TRBD1. Germline assignment: CDR1 SGHTA and CDR2 FQGNSA. This CDR3 has 14 residues. J was trimmed by 6 bases and V by 5 bases; bases with no gene match: 9.

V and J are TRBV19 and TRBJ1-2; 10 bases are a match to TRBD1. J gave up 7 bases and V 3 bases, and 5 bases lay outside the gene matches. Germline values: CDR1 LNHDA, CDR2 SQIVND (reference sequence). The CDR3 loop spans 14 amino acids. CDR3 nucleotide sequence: TGTGCCAGTAGTATGCGACAGGGGGCCGGTGGCTACACCTTC. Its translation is CASSMRQGAGGYTF.

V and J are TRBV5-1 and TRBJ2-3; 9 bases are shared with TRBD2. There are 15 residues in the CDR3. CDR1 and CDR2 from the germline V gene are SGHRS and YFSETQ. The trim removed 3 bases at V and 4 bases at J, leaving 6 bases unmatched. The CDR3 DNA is TGCGCCAGCAGCTCTAGCGGGACGCCGGCAGATACGCAGTATTTT. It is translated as CASSSSGTPADTQYF.

The CDR3 region has the DNA TGTGCCAGCAGCCAACGGGGTTGGGGTGTCACTGAAGCTTTCTTT. The encoded protein is CASSQRGWGVTEAFF. The chain joins TRBV14 to TRBJ1-1; D ambiguous. The CDR3 has 15 residues. The V gene's germline CDR1 is SGHDN and CDR2 FVKESK. Trimming removed 2 bases at V and 4 bases at J, with 14 bases between.

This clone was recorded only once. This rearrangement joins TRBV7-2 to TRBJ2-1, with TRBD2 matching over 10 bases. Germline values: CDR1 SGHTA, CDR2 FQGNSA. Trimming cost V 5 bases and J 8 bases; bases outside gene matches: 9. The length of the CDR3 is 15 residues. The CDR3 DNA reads TGTGCCAGCAGCGTTCGGAGCGGGAGGGCTGATGAGCAGTTCTTC. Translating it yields CASSVRSGRADEQFF.

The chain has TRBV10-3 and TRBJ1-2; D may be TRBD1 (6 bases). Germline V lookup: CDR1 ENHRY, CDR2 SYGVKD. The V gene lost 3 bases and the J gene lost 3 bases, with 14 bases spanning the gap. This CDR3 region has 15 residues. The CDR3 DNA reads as TGTGCCATCAGTGATCAGGGGTATTCAGACTATGGCTACACCTTC. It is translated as CAISDQGYSDYGYTF.

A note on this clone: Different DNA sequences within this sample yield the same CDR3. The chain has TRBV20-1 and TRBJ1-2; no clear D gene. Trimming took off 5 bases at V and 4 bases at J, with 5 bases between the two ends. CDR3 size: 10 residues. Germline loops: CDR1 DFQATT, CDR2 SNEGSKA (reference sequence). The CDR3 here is CSAGSYGYTF. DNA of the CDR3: TGCAGTGCTGGCTCCTATGGCTACACCTTC.

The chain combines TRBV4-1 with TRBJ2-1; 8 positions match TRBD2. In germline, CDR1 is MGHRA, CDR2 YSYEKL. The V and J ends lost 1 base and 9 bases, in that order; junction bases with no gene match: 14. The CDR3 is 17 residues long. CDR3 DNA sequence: TGCGCCAGCAGCCAAGCGTCCCGCTCAGGGACTAGGGGTGAGCAGTTCTTC. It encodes CASSQASRSGTRGEQFF.